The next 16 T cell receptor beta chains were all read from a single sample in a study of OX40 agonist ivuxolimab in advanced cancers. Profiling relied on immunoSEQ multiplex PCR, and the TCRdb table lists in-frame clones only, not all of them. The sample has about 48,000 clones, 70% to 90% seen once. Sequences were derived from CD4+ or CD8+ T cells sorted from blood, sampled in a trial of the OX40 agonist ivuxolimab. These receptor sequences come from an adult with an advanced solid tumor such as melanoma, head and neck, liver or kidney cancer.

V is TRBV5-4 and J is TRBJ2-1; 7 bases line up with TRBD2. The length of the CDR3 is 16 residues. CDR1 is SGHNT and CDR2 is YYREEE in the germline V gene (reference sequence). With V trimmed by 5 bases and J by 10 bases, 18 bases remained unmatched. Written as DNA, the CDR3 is TGTGCCAGCAGTAGGACCGGGGGGAGGTTTTTAGGAGAGCAGTTCTTC. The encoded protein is CASSRTGGRFLGEQFF.

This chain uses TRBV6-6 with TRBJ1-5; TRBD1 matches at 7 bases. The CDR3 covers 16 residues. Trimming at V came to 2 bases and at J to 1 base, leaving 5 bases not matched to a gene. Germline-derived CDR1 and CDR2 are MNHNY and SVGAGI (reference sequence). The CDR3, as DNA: TGTGCCAGCAGTTACGGGGCAGGGGGAAGCAATCAGCCCCAGCATTTT. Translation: CASSYGAGGSNQPQHF.

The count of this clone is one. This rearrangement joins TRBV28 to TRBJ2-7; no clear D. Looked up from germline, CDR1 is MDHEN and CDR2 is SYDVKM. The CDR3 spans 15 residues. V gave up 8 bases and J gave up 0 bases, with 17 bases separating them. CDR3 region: CASSHRRASSYEQYF. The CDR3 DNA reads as TGTGCCAGCTCCCATAGAAGGGCGAGCTCCTACGAGCAGTACTTC.

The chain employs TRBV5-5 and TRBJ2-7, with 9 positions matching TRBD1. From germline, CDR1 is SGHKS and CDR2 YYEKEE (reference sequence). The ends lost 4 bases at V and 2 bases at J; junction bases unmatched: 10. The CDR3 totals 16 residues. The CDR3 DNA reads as TGTGCCAGCAGCCCGGGACAGGGCCAACCAACCTACGAGCAGTACTTC. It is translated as CASSPGQGQPTYEQYF.

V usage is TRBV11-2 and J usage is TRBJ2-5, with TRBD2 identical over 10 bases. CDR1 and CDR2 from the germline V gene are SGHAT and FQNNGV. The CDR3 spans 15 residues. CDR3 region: CATTSGASYQETQYF. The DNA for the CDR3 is TGTGCAACAACTAGCGGGGCGTCGTACCAAGAGACCCAGTACTTC.

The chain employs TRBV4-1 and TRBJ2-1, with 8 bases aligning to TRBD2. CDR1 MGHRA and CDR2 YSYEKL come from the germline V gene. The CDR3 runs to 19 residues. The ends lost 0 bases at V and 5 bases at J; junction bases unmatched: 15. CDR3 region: CASSQDRGSGVTVDNEQFF. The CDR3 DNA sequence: TGCGCCAGCAGCCAAGATCGTGGTAGCGGGGTGACGGTCGACAATGAGCAGTTCTTC.

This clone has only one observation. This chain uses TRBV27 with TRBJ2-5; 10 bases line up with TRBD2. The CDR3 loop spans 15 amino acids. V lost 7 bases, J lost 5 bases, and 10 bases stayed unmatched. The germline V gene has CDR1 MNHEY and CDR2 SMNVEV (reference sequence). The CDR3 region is CASTSQRGGRETQYF. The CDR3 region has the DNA TGTGCCAGCACTAGTCAGCGGGGGGGCCGGGAGACCCAGTACTTC.

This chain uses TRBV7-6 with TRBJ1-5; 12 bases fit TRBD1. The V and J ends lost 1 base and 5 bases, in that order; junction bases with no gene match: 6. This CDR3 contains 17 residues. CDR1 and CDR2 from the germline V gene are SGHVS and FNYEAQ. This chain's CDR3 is CASSLEEGTGGDQPQHF. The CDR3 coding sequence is TGTGCCAGCAGCTTAGAGGAGGGGACAGGGGGCGATCAGCCCCAGCATTTT.

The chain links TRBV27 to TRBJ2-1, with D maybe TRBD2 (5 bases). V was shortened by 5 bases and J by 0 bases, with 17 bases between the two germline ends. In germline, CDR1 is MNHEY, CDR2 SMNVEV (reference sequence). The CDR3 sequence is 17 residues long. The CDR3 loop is CASSNSAWENSYNEQFF. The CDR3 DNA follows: TGTGCCAGCAGTAATTCCGCGTGGGAGAACTCCTACAATGAGCAGTTCTTC.

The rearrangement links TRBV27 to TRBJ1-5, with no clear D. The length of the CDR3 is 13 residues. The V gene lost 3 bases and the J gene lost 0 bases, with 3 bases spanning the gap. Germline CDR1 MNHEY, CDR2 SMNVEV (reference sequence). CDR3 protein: CASSLRSNQPQHF. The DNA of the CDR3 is TGTGCCAGCAGTTTGCGTAGCAATCAGCCCCAGCATTTT.

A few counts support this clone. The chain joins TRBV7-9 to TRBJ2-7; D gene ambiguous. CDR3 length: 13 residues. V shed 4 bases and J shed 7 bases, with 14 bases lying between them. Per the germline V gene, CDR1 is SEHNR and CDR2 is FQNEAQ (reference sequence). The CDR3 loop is CASSSSLSGEQYF. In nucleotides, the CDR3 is TGTGCCAGCAGCTCCTCCCTCTCCGGGGAGCAGTACTTC. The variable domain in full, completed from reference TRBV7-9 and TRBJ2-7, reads DTGVSQNPRHKITKRGQNVTFRCDPISEHNRLYWYRQTLGQGPEFLTYFQNEAQLEKSRLLSDRFSAERPKGSFSTLEIQRTEQGDSAMYLCASSSSLSGEQYFGPGTRLTVT.

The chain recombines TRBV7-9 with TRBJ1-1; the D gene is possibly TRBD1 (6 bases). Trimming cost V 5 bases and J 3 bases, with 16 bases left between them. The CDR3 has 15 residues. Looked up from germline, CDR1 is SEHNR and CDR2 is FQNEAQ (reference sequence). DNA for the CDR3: TGTGCCAGCAGCCGTAGCAGACAGGATTACACTGAAGCTTTCTTT. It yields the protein CASSRSRQDYTEAFF.

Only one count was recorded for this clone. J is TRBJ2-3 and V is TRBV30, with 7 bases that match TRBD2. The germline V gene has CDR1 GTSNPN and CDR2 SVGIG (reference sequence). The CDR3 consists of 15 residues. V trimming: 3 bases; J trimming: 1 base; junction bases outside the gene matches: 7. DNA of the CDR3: TGTGCCTGGAGCGGAGTGGGGGGGGGCACAGATACGCAGTATTTT. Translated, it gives CAWSGVGGGTDTQYF. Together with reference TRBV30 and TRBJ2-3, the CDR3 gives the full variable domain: SQTIHQWPATLVQPVGSPLSLECTVEGTSNPNLYWYRQAAGRGLQLLFYSVGIGQISSEVPQNLSASRPQDRQFILSSKKLLLSDSGFYLCAWSGVGGGTDTQYFGPGTRLTVL.

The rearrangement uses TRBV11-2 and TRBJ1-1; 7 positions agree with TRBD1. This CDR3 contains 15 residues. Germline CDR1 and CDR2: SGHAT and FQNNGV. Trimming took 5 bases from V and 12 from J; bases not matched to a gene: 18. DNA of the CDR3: TGTGCCAGCAGCCCCTATACCAGCGACAGGGCGAAAACTTTCTTT. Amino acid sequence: CASSPYTSDRAKTFF.

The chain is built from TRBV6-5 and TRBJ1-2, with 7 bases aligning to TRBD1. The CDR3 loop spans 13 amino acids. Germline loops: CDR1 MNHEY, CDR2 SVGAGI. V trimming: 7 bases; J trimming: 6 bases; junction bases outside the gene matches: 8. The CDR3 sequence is CASTKNGQDGYTF. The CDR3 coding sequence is TGTGCCAGCACTAAAAATGGACAGGATGGCTACACCTTC.

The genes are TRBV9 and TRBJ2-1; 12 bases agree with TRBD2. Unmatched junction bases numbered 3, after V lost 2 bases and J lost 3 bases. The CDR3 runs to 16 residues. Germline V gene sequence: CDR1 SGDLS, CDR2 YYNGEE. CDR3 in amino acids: CASSVLAGGHYNEQFF. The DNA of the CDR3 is TGTGCCAGCAGCGTCCTAGCGGGGGGGCACTACAATGAGCAGTTCTTC.